The 26 T cell receptor beta chains below were found in one sample sequenced in a study of cytomegalovirus exposure and HLA in healthy donors. Produced via immunoSEQ multiplex PCR; TCRdb's table is partial and in-frame only. This repertoire shows fewer than 200,000 clones, around 96% found once; its top ten account for 0.8% to 1%. The sequencing input was PBMCs. All receptors come from a woman between 18 and 30 years old in good health and CMV-seronegative.

The CDR3 reads CASRPGLDSGNTIYF. For the CDR3, the DNA is TGTGCCAGCAGGCCCGGACTGGACTCTGGAAACACCATATATTTT. This rearrangement joins TRBV6-5 to TRBJ1-3; D is unclear. From germline, CDR1 is MNHEY and CDR2 SVGAGI. Trimming removed 6 bases at V and 0 bases at J, with 12 bases between. The CDR3 extends over 15 amino acids.

CDR3 in amino acids: CATTGGNQPQHF. CDR3 bases: TGTGCCACTACAGGGGGCAATCAGCCCCAGCATTTT. The chain couples TRBV19 to TRBJ1-5; TRBD1 matches at 7 bases. Germline V gives CDR1 LNHDA, CDR2 SQIVND (reference sequence). The CDR3 is 12 residues long. Trimming at V came to 10 bases and at J to 2 bases, leaving 2 bases not matched to a gene.

This clone was seen once. V usage is TRBV18 and J usage is TRBJ2-1; TRBD1 is a possible D gene (6 bases). CDR1 is KGHSH and CDR2 is LQKENI in the germline V gene. The CDR3 is 17 residues long. V lost 2 bases and J 5 bases, leaving 19 bases between the germline ends. The CDR3 nucleotides read TGTGCCAGCTCACCAGCCGGACAGCCCAAAAGGAACAATGAGCAGTTCTTC. Its translation: CASSPAGQPKRNNEQFF.

The chain employs TRBV4-1 and TRBJ2-7; 11 bases map to TRBD1. The germline V gene encodes CDR1 MGHRA and CDR2 YSYEKL. Trimming took 1 base from V and 7 from J; bases not matched to a gene: 9. The CDR3 consists of 16 residues. This CDR3 is CASSQGPGTGGGEQYF. The CDR3 DNA follows: TGCGCCAGCAGCCAAGGTCCGGGGACAGGGGGAGGGGAGCAGTACTTC.

The chain employs TRBV6-5 and TRBJ1-2; 7 nucleotides align to TRBD1. CDR3 length equals 15 residues. V lost 5 bases and J lost 5; bases outside the gene matches: 11. The V gene's germline CDR1 is MNHEY and CDR2 SVGAGI. The CDR3 here is CASSQGQVYSYGYTF. CDR3 coding DNA: TGTGCCAGCAGTCAAGGACAGGTTTATTCTTATGGCTACACCTTC.

The chain couples TRBV7-8 to TRBJ2-3; D may be TRBD2 (5 bases). CDR3 length equals 17 residues. The V gene lost 4 bases and the J gene lost 1 base, with 18 bases spanning the gap. The germline V gene has CDR1 SGHVS and CDR2 FQNEAQ. CDR3 coding DNA: TGTGCCAGCAGCTACATCTCCGGCCGGCGGGGCACAGATACGCAGTATTTT. Translating gives CASSYISGRRGTDTQYF.

The chain joins TRBV7-9 to TRBJ2-3; 7 bases are a match to TRBD2. CDR3 length equals 15 residues. V lost 6 bases to trimming and J lost 0 bases; unmatched junction nucleotides: 6. The germline gives CDR1 SEHNR, CDR2 FQNEAQ (reference sequence). In DNA form, the CDR3 reads TGTGCCAGCAGATCGGGGGGAACTAGCACAGATACGCAGTATTTT. Residues: CASRSGGTSTDTQYF.

The chain employs TRBV7-2 and TRBJ2-5, with D possibly matching TRBD2 (5 bases). Germline V lookup: CDR1 SGHTA, CDR2 FQGNSA. This CDR3 contains 12 residues. CDR3 sequence (DNA): TGTAGTATAGCGAGGGATCCCGGGACCCAGTACTTC. Translation gives CSIARDPGTQYF.

V usage is TRBV19 and J usage is TRBJ1-5; 8 positions match TRBD1. This CDR3 contains 13 residues. V lost 7 bases and J lost 7; bases outside the gene matches: 6. The V gene's germline CDR1 is LNHDA and CDR2 SQIVND (reference sequence). The CDR3 protein is CASTGSGGQPQHF. Written as DNA, the CDR3 is TGTGCCAGTACCGGGTCAGGGGGCCAGCCCCAGCATTTT.

The chain is built from TRBV7-2 and TRBJ1-1; a weak D match, TRBD1 (6 bases). Germline V gene lookup returns CDR1 SGHTA and CDR2 FQGNSA. V was shortened by 4 bases and J by 3 bases, with 18 bases between the two germline ends. The CDR3 contains 16 residues. Here the CDR3 reads CASSSQQGGGYTEAFF. The CDR3, as DNA: TGTGCCAGCAGCTCCCAACAGGGTGGGGGTTACACTGAAGCTTTCTTT.

This clone appeared a single time. CDR3 region: CASSSGRGGSATEAFF. The CDR3 bases are TGTGCCAGCAGCTCCGGCCGTGGGGGGTCGGCCACTGAAGCTTTCTTT. This sequence joins TRBV9 and TRBJ1-1, with a possible D match to TRBD1 (5 bases). The CDR3 has 16 residues. Trimming took off 4 bases at V and 4 bases at J, with 20 bases between the two ends. CDR1 and CDR2 (germline): SGDLS, YYNGEE.

The V and J genes are TRBV5-4 and TRBJ2-1; TRBD2 matches 16 bases. V lost 4 bases, J lost 6 bases, and 10 bases stayed unmatched. The CDR3 length is 18 residues. Looked up from germline, CDR1 is SGHNT and CDR2 is YYREEE (reference sequence). As DNA, the CDR3 is TGTGCCAGCAGCCATGGAGGGACTAGCGGGGGGGCTGGCAATGAGCAGTTCTTC. This codes for CASSHGGTSGGAGNEQFF.

The rearrangement uses TRBV11-2 and TRBJ1-1; possibly TRBD1 for D (6 bases). V dropped 5 bases and J dropped 1 base, with 14 bases sitting between them. Germline assignment: CDR1 SGHAT and CDR2 FQNNGV. This CDR3 spans 15 amino acids. CDR3 coding DNA: TGTGCCAGCAGCCCCGACGGGGACAAGAACACTGAAGCTTTCTTT. Translation gives CASSPDGDKNTEAFF.

This sequence joins TRBV7-2 and TRBJ1-2; D call uncertain. V dropped 2 bases and J dropped 1 base, with 5 bases sitting between them. The CDR3 has 13 amino acids. In germline, CDR1 is SGHTA, CDR2 FQGNSA. The CDR3, as DNA: TGTGCCAGCAGCTTAAACAGTAACTATGGCTACACCTTC. This codes for CASSLNSNYGYTF.

The CDR3 DNA follows: TGCGCCAGCAGCCTAGCGAGCGGAGGTTCCACGGCTGGAAACACCATATATTTT. Translated, it gives CASSLASGGSTAGNTIYF. The chain recombines TRBV4-1 with TRBJ1-3; D not certain. Trimming stripped 4 bases from V and 2 bases from J, with 21 bases between. The CDR3 loop spans 18 amino acids. Germline V gives CDR1 MGHRA, CDR2 YSYEKL.

This chain connects TRBV2 to TRBJ1-1, with 8 nucleotides matching TRBD1. The CDR3 is 15 amino acids. Germline loops: CDR1 SNHLY, CDR2 FYNNEI. V dropped 7 bases and J dropped 1; count of bases not matched to a gene: 8. This CDR3 reads CASMGTGGSNTEAFF. The CDR3 DNA is TGTGCCAGCATGGGAACAGGGGGTTCGAACACTGAAGCTTTCTTT. Using reference TRBV2 and TRBJ1-1 for the parts outside the CDR3, the full variable domain is EPEVTQTPSHQVTQMGQEVILRCVPISNHLYFYWYRQILGQKVEFLVSFYNNEISEKSEIFDDQFSVERPDGSNFTLKIRSTKLEDSAMYFCASMGTGGSNTEAFFGQGTRLTVV.

This clone was seen a single time. The rearrangement uses TRBV20-1 and TRBJ2-1; D unclear. Germline values: CDR1 DFQATT, CDR2 SNEGSKA (reference sequence). The CDR3 length is 11 residues. Trimming took off 1 base at V and 6 bases at J, with 4 bases between the two ends. CDR3 coding DNA: TGCAGTGCTAGAGCGTCCAATGAGCAGTTCTTC. This gives the protein CSARASNEQFF.

This chain uses TRBV4-2 with TRBJ2-3; D gene ambiguous. The CDR3 is 15 residues long. Trimming stripped 0 bases from V and 2 bases from J, with 9 bases between. The germline V gene has CDR1 LGHNA and CDR2 YNFKEQ. CDR3 amino acids: CASSQERLATDTQYF. CDR3 nucleotide sequence: TGTGCCAGCAGCCAAGAGAGGCTGGCCACAGATACGCAGTATTTT.

This sequence joins TRBV4-2 and TRBJ2-7; perhaps TRBD2 as D (6 bases). Trimming stripped 4 bases from V and 3 bases from J, with 13 bases between. The CDR3 contains 14 residues. The germline V gene encodes CDR1 LGHNA and CDR2 YNFKEQ. The DNA for the CDR3 is TGTGCCAGCAGCCTAGAGGAGGGACTCTACGAGCAGTACTTC. It encodes CASSLEEGLYEQYF.

This clone was recorded once. This chain links TRBV9 with TRBJ2-1; weak D call: TRBD1 (7 bases). The V gene's germline CDR1 is SGDLS and CDR2 YYNGEE. The CDR3 sequence is 16 residues long. V dropped 4 bases and J dropped 7 bases, with 21 bases sitting between them. The CDR3 DNA follows: TGTGCCAGCAGCTCGCGACAGGGAGGTATGGGGAATGAGCAGTTCTTC. Amino acids: CASSSRQGGMGNEQFF.

The chain employs TRBV30 and TRBJ2-4; 7 positions match TRBD1. CDR3 length: 12 amino acids. The V segment lost 8 bases and the J segment 3 bases; nucleotides outside the gene matches: 4. CDR1 and CDR2 (germline): GTSNPN, SVGIG (reference sequence). CDR3 nucleotides: TGTGCCGGCCGGGACAGCAAAAACATTCAGTACTTC. Amino acids: CAGRDSKNIQYF.

This chain connects TRBV19 to TRBJ2-1, with TRBD1 identical over 8 bases. Trimming cost V 3 bases and J 0 bases; bases outside gene matches: 1. In germline, CDR1 is LNHDA, CDR2 SQIVND (reference sequence). CDR3 length: 15 residues. The CDR3 region is CASSITGGSYNEQFF. CDR3 DNA sequence: TGTGCCAGTAGTATCACAGGGGGCTCCTACAATGAGCAGTTCTTC.

Only one count was recorded for this clone. The genes are TRBV6-6 and TRBJ2-7; TRBD1 matches at 7 bases. The V gene end was trimmed by 7 bases and the J gene end by 0 bases; junction bases not matched to a gene: 6. There are 14 residues in the CDR3. From germline, CDR1 is MNHNY and CDR2 SVGAGI (reference sequence). This CDR3 is CASNPGQSSYEQYF. In DNA form, the CDR3 reads TGTGCCAGCAATCCGGGACAGAGCTCCTACGAGCAGTACTTC.

This clone was picked up many times. The chain is built from TRBV9 and TRBJ2-2; TRBD2 might be the D (6 bases). Germline CDR1 is SGDLS and CDR2 is YYNGEE. The CDR3 loop spans 15 amino acids. Trimming removed 4 bases from V and 5 bases from J, with 15 bases in between. CDR3 sequence (DNA): TGTGCCAGCAGCCCCTGGGACTTCCTTACCGGGGAGCTGTTTTTT. It encodes CASSPWDFLTGELFF.

J is TRBJ1-4 and V is TRBV18, with 7 bases fitting TRBD1. There are 14 residues in the CDR3. Germline-derived CDR1 and CDR2 are KGHSH and LQKENI. The trim removed 6 bases at V and 8 bases at J, leaving 9 bases unmatched. The CDR3 loop is CASSLNRGGEKLFF. The CDR3 coding sequence is TGTGCCAGCTCGCTAAACAGGGGTGGAGAAAAACTGTTTTTT.

J is TRBJ1-2 and V is TRBV7-9, with TRBD1 as a possible D gene (5 bases). From germline, CDR1 is SEHNR and CDR2 FQNEAQ (reference sequence). V lost 4 bases, J lost 6 bases, and 15 bases lay in between. This CDR3 is built from 14 residues. CDR3 region: CASSSVGLGDGYTF. In nucleotides, the CDR3 is TGTGCCAGCAGCTCTGTGGGACTGGGGGATGGCTACACCTTC.